This entry is about one T cell receptor (beta chain). Its matching antigen is unknown. The source of the sample is a study of shared clonotypes between healthy human individuals. Study as a whole: Each donor's CD4 naive and CD4 memory cells filled three plates apiece, CD8 naive two, and CD8 memory one.

The donor population consisted of healthy HIV-negative adults with no recent acute infections or vaccinations. The CDR3 loop spans 14 amino acids. V lost 4 bases to trimming and J lost 4 bases, with 12 bases between them. CDR1 SGHKS and CDR2 YYEKEE come from the germline V gene (reference sequence). Libraries were prepared by immunoSEQ multiplex PCR; TCRdb keeps only in-frame clonotypes and omits some of them. The repertoire holds roughly 1,100,000 clones, about three quarters seen once, with roughly 1.4% in the top ten. General study points: Among non-shared clonotypes, generation probabilities were lower than among those shared by all four donors.

The chain employs TRBV5-5 and TRBJ2-1, with D possibly matching TRBD2 (5 bases). This receptor was taken from a man aged 18 to 29 in good health. The sequencing input was memory CD4+ T cells sorted from blood. Subset of the sample: CD45RA-negative fraction. The CDR3 DNA follows: TGTGCCAGCAGCCGGACGGGGTTATACAATGAGCAGTTCTTC. Its protein is CASSRTGLYNEQFF.